This record concerns one T cell receptor (beta chain) sequence. The entry originates in a study of blood T cell repertoires in COVID-19. Across the study: Nucleic acid was either cDNA or gDNA, and it came from T cells, B-cell-depleted T cells, or PBMCs.

Here immunoSEQ multiplex PCR was the method, and the copy in TCRdb shows in-frame clones only, minus some. The table shows fewer than 250,000 clones, with approximately 86% occurring only once. V shed 5 bases and J 2 bases; nucleotides not matched to a gene: 8. The germline V gene encodes CDR1 SEHNR and CDR2 FQNEAQ (reference sequence). The CDR3 is 15 residues long. The source is a woman aged 40 to 50 with acute COVID-19. The gene calls are TRBV7-9 and TRBJ2-7; TRBD1 matches at 8 bases. The sequenced sample was PBMCs or T cells enriched from blood (not recorded which). CDR3 coding DNA: TGTGCCAGCAGCCTTCAGGGGGCCTTAACCTACGAGCAGTACTTC. Residues: CASSLQGALTYEQYF.